These 27 T cell receptor beta chains originate from one sample sequenced in a study of blood T cell repertoires in COVID-19. Here immunoSEQ multiplex PCR was the method, and the copy in TCRdb shows in-frame clones only, minus some. This table has some 98,000 clones, around 80% appearing once. Sequencing was done on a sample of peripheral blood. The receptor source for this set is a man aged 65 to 79 with acute or convalescent COVID-19.

The rearrangement joins TRBV5-1 to TRBJ2-1; 10 bases match TRBD2. V dropped 7 bases and J dropped 1; count of bases not matched to a gene: 2. Germline lookup yields CDR1 SGHRS and CDR2 YFSETQ. The CDR3 runs 14 residues. This CDR3 is CASDSGGSYNEQFF. For the CDR3, the DNA is TGCGCCAGCGATAGCGGGGGGTCCTACAATGAGCAGTTCTTC. The full variable domain, rest sourced from reference TRBV5-1 and TRBJ2-1, is KAGVTQTPRYLIKTRGQQVTLSCSPISGHRSVSWYQQTPGQGLQFLFEYFSETQRNKGNFPGRFSGRQFSNSRSEMNVSTLELGDSALYLCASDSGGSYNEQFFGPGTRLTVL.

This clone was counted between two and nine times. The genes are TRBV7-2 and TRBJ2-2; D ambiguous. Germline lookup yields CDR1 SGHTA and CDR2 FQGNSA. V gave up 4 bases and J gave up 7 bases, with 7 bases separating them. This CDR3 is built from 12 residues. The CDR3: CASSWARGELFF. DNA for the CDR3: TGTGCCAGCAGCTGGGCCCGCGGGGAGCTGTTTTTT.

The chain links TRBV11-2 to TRBJ1-1, with D possibly TRBD1 on 6 matching bases. CDR1 is SGHAT and CDR2 is FQNNGV in the germline V gene. The ends were cut back, 5 bases at V and 3 bases at J, with 25 bases in the middle. This CDR3 is built from 18 residues. The CDR3 region has the DNA TGTGCCAGCAGCCCTGCGCAGGGGTTGGTTGGGGCGGACACTGAAGCTTTCTTT. This codes for CASSPAQGLVGADTEAFF.

The CDR3 here is CASSPSSGRRTDTQYF. In nucleotides, the CDR3 is TGTGCCAGCAGCCCCTCTAGCGGGAGACGGACAGATACGCAGTATTTT. The chain has TRBV11-2 and TRBJ2-3; 10 bases are a match to TRBD2. The CDR3 is 16 amino acids. Unmatched junction bases numbered 8, after V lost 5 bases and J lost 3 bases. CDR1 is SGHAT and CDR2 is FQNNGV in the germline V gene.

The rearrangement joins TRBV16 to TRBJ1-3, with a weak D call TRBD1 (6 bases). Trimming pared 0 bases from V and 4 bases from J, leaving 13 bases between. The germline gives CDR1 KGHSY, CDR2 FQNENV. The CDR3 runs to 16 residues. Written as DNA, the CDR3 is TGTGCCAGCAGCCAATCGTTGGAGACAGGAGGAAACACCATATATTTT. It yields the protein CASSQSLETGGNTIYF.

The gene calls are TRBV18 and TRBJ2-1, with D perhaps TRBD2 (6 bases). Germline-derived CDR1 and CDR2 are KGHSH and LQKENI. V shed 6 bases and J shed 5 bases, with 17 bases lying between them. CDR3 length: 15 amino acids. As DNA, the CDR3 is TGTGCCAGCTCCAACCTACCCGGGAGAGACAATGAGCAGTTCTTC. Its translation is CASSNLPGRDNEQFF. The full variable domain, in which reference TRBV18 and TRBJ2-1 provide the parts outside the CDR3, is NAGVMQNPRHLVRRRGQEARLRCSPMKGHSHVYWYRQLPEEGLKFMVYLQKENIIDESGMPKERFSAEFPKEGPSILRIQQVVRGDSAAYFCASSNLPGRDNEQFFGPGTRLTVL.

J is TRBJ1-1 and V is TRBV27; TRBD1 agrees at 7 bases. Germline assignment: CDR1 MNHEY and CDR2 SMNVEV (reference sequence). With V trimmed by 1 base and J by 1 base, 3 bases remained unmatched. This CDR3 has 15 amino acids. The CDR3 is CASSLFPGGNTEAFF. DNA of the CDR3: TGTGCCAGCAGTTTATTCCCAGGGGGGAACACTGAAGCTTTCTTT.

The chain joins TRBV2 to TRBJ1-2; D remains unclear. Germline CDR1 and CDR2: SNHLY and FYNNEI. This CDR3 region has 11 residues. Between the trimmed V and J ends, which lost 8 bases and 4 bases, there was a span of 8 bases. The CDR3 DNA follows: TGTGCCAGCGATACGGGCTATGGCTACACCTTC. Its translation is CASDTGYGYTF.

In this sample, this clone turned up once. The J gene is TRBJ2-2, the V gene TRBV4-3, with D tentatively TRBD2 (7 bases). The CDR3 is 16 residues long. The ends were cut back, 3 bases at V and 5 bases at J, with 16 bases in the middle. Germline V lookup: CDR1 LGHNA, CDR2 YSLEER. The CDR3 protein is CASSQLVGGDTGELFF. As DNA, the CDR3 is TGCGCCAGCAGCCAGTTAGTAGGGGGGGATACCGGGGAGCTGTTTTTT.

The chain couples TRBV12-3 or TRBV12-4 to TRBJ1-2; D is ambiguous. This CDR3 has 11 amino acids. Trimming pared 6 bases from V and 8 bases from J, leaving 10 bases between. CDR3 DNA sequence: TGTGCCAGCAGACTCAATGTAGGCTACACCTTC. Translation: CASRLNVGYTF.

A few counts support this clone. The chain recombines TRBV5-6 with TRBJ2-7; TRBD1 matches 8 bases. V was pared by 4 bases and J by 6 bases, with 9 bases of the junction left unmatched. The V gene's germline CDR1 is SGHDT and CDR2 YYEEEE. This CDR3 spans 14 amino acids. The CDR3 nucleotides read TGTGCCAGCAGCCAATACGGGACAGGCGGCGAGCAGTACTTC. This codes for CASSQYGTGGEQYF. Complete variable domain (other parts from reference TRBV5-6 and TRBJ2-7): DAGVTQSPTHLIKTRGQQVTLRCSPKSGHDTVSWYQQALGQGPQFIFQYYEEEERQRGNFPDRFSGHQFPNYSSELNVNALLLGDSALYLCASSQYGTGGEQYFGPGTRLTVT.

The CDR3 protein is CASRTGADSPYEQYF. For the CDR3, the DNA is TGTGCCAGTAGAACTGGGGCAGACAGCCCCTACGAGCAGTACTTC. The chain joins TRBV19 to TRBJ2-7; possible D gene TRBD1, 5 bases. Trimming shortened V by 6 bases and J by 2 bases, and 17 bases separated the two germline ends. The germline V gene encodes CDR1 LNHDA and CDR2 SQIVND (reference sequence). The CDR3 is made up of 15 amino acids. Supplemented by reference TRBV19 and TRBJ2-7, the full variable domain reads DGGITQSPKYLFRKEGQNVTLSCEQNLNHDAMYWYRQDPGQGLRLIYYSQIVNDFQKGDIAEGYSVSREKKESFPLTVTSAQKNPTAFYLCASRTGADSPYEQYFGPGTRLTVT.

The rearrangement links TRBV28 to TRBJ2-2, with TRBD2 matching over 8 bases. This CDR3 spans 24 amino acids. Germline V lookup: CDR1 MDHEN, CDR2 SYDVKM. V was clipped by 3 bases and J by 1 base; unmatched bases: 28. Here the CDR3 DNA reads TGTGCCAGCAGTTTTAAATCGGGTACGAGAACTAGCGGAACACCACCGAGGAACACCGGGGAGCTGTTTTTT. It codes for CASSFKSGTRTSGTPPRNTGELFF.

The rearrangement uses TRBV28 and TRBJ2-3; 7 bases are shared with TRBD2. The V gene end was trimmed by 3 bases and the J gene end by 1 base; junction bases not matched to a gene: 1. Germline V CDR1 and CDR2: MDHEN, SYDVKM. The CDR3 spans 14 residues. CDR3 sequence reads: CASSFRGGTDTQYF. CDR3 nucleotides: TGTGCCAGCAGTTTTCGGGGGGGCACAGATACGCAGTATTTT.

The chain links TRBV30 to TRBJ1-4; D is ambiguous. This CDR3 spans 14 amino acids. Germline values: CDR1 GTSNPN, CDR2 SVGIG (reference sequence). V was clipped by 0 bases and J by 4 bases, with 9 bases between them. The CDR3 protein is CAWSVLAVNEKLFF. The CDR3 DNA reads TGTGCCTGGAGTGTCTTGGCAGTTAATGAAAAACTGTTTTTT.

The rearrangement links TRBV5-1 to TRBJ2-3; no firm D call. Germline CDR1 SGHRS, CDR2 YFSETQ. The CDR3 is 14 residues long. V shed 0 bases and J shed 1 base, with 6 bases lying between them. In DNA, the CDR3 is TGCGCCAGCAGCTTGGACAGCCGCACAGATACGCAGTATTTT. Translation gives CASSLDSRTDTQYF.

The chain combines TRBV10-3 with TRBJ1-2; D gene ambiguous. The CDR3 runs to 13 residues. Trimming took 6 bases from V and 0 from J, leaving 8 bases between them. Germline V gene lookup returns CDR1 ENHRY and CDR2 SYGVKD. The CDR3 coding sequence is TGTGCCATCAGGTACAGCTCTAACTATGGCTACACCTTC. This codes for CAIRYSSNYGYTF.

The chain recombines TRBV2 with TRBJ2-5, with D possibly being TRBD2 (5 bases). V dropped 5 bases and J dropped 0 bases, with 10 bases sitting between them. In germline, CDR1 is SNHLY, CDR2 FYNNEI. The CDR3 totals 14 residues. The CDR3 here is CASSREIYQETQYF. As DNA, the CDR3 is TGTGCCAGCAGTAGGGAGATTTACCAAGAGACCCAGTACTTC.

This chain joins TRBV28 and TRBJ1-3, with D perhaps TRBD1 (5 bases). With 3 bases removed from V and 2 bases from J, the gap between germline ends came to 5 bases. The germline CDR1 and CDR2 sequences are MDHEN and SYDVKM. The CDR3 covers 13 residues. In nucleotides, the CDR3 is TGTGCCAGCAGTTTGGACACTGGAAACACCATATATTTT. It codes for CASSLDTGNTIYF.

The chain has TRBV5-6 and TRBJ2-6; tentatively, D is TRBD1 (6 bases). The V gene lost 4 bases and the J gene lost 2 bases, with 10 bases spanning the gap. The germline V gene encodes CDR1 SGHDT and CDR2 YYEEEE. The CDR3 is 15 amino acids. The CDR3 DNA is TGTGCCAGCAGCCTCAGGGGAGCTGGGGCCAACGTCCTGACTTTC. Its protein is CASSLRGAGANVLTF.

Details on this clone: A junction end diverges from the germline sequence, so it may reflect a read error. The gene calls are TRBV30 and TRBJ2-1, with D maybe TRBD1 (6 bases). This CDR3 spans 11 amino acids. Germline V gene sequence: CDR1 GTSNPN, CDR2 SVGIG (reference sequence). Here the CDR3 reads CASFRGIQGIF. The CDR3 DNA reads as TGTGCCTCGTTTAGGGGCATCCAGGGGATCTTC.

This clone was counted between two and nine times. V is TRBV18 and J is TRBJ1-1; D may be TRBD1 (5 bases). CDR1 and CDR2 (germline): KGHSH, LQKENI. CDR3 length equals 16 residues. V lost 6 bases and J 5 bases, leaving 22 bases between the germline ends. CDR3 region: CASSLPPAGLATEAFF. The CDR3 DNA reads TGTGCCAGCTCCCTCCCCCCAGCAGGGTTGGCGACTGAAGCTTTCTTT.

On this clone: One end of the junction varies from germline; a read error may be responsible. The CDR3 is CATQREAEQHF. DNA for the CDR3: TGTGCCACCCAACGGGAGGCCGAGCAGCACTTC. The rearrangement links TRBV19 to TRBJ2-7, with TRBD2 matching over 7 bases. In germline, CDR1 is LNHDA, CDR2 SQIVND (reference sequence). The CDR3 runs 11 residues.

This clone was detected only once. In DNA, the CDR3 is TGTGCCAAACGGCGCGGCGGGGGGGAAGAAGAGACCCAGTACTTC. Translating it yields CAKRRGGGEEETQYF. The chain combines TRBV19 with TRBJ2-5; 9 nucleotides align to TRBD2. In germline, CDR1 is LNHDA, CDR2 SQIVND (reference sequence). V was pared by 10 bases and J by 3 bases, with 12 bases of the junction left unmatched. This CDR3 spans 15 amino acids.

V gene TRBV10-1 combines with J gene TRBJ2-7, with 9 bases that match TRBD1. Germline V lookup: CDR1 WNHNN, CDR2 SYGVQD (reference sequence). This CDR3 is built from 15 residues. With 3 bases clipped from V and 2 bases from J, the junction kept 5 bases outside the gene matches. The CDR3 region is CASSDPGQGTYEQYF. CDR3 coding DNA: TGCGCCAGCAGTGATCCGGGACAGGGTACCTACGAGCAGTACTTC.

The V gene is TRBV6-1, the J gene TRBJ1-3; TRBD1 is a possible D gene (5 bases). CDR1 MNHNS and CDR2 SASEGT come from the germline V gene. The CDR3 is 16 amino acids. V was clipped by 2 bases and J by 4 bases, with 15 bases between them. The CDR3 sequence: CASSERGFVAGNTIYF. The CDR3 DNA reads TGTGCCAGCAGTGAAAGGGGTTTCGTTGCGGGAAACACCATATATTTT.

The CDR3 DNA reads TGTGCCAGCAGCCCCCTCCCCAATGAGCAGTTCTTC. This gives the protein CASSPLPNEQFF. This chain joins TRBV7-2 and TRBJ2-1; D not certain. CDR3 length: 12 residues. V was trimmed by 5 bases and J by 6 bases, leaving 8 bases between them. CDR1 and CDR2 from the germline V gene are SGHTA and FQGNSA.